Listed below are T cell receptor beta chains from one sample, sequenced in a study of cytomegalovirus exposure and HLA in healthy donors. This table comes from immunoSEQ multiplex PCR, and its TCRdb copy is limited to in-frame clones, with some not included. The table shows some 130,000 clones, with around 89% occurring only once. The sequenced material came from PBMCs. The origin of the receptors is a woman younger than 35 in good health and CMV-seropositive. CDR3s include the opening cysteine and the closing phenylalanine or tryptophan. The D gene is left open where the match is weak. Clone size is shown for a subset of rows, as once, few, many or a class of expanded clone.

TRBV2	TRBD1	.	TRBJ2-5	CASSRDRNRPETQYF	TGTGCCAGCAGTAGGGACAGAAACCGGCCGGAGACCCAGTACTTC
TRBV4-1	TRBD2	.	TRBJ2-1	CASSQSLSGAKEQFF	TGCGCCAGCAGCCAAAGTTTGAGCGGGGCTAAGGAGCAGTTCTTC
TRBV7-6	TRBD2	few	TRBJ2-7	CASSTRGGTYEQYF	TGTGCCAGCAGTACACGCGGGGGAACCTACGAGCAGTACTTC
TRBV10-1	TRBD2	once	TRBJ2-5	CASSDLPGTGGPEETQYF	TGCGCCAGCAGTGACCTTCCGGGGACGGGAGGGCCGGAAGAGACCCAGTACTTC
TRBV9	TRBD2	.	TRBJ2-1	CASPDTGLAGGQKDNEQFF	TGTGCCAGCCCTGACACCGGACTAGCGGGAGGCCAGAAGGACAATGAGCAGTTCTTC
TRBV7-2	.	.	TRBJ2-7	CASSPSGAGIYEQYF	TGTGCCAGCAGCCCTTCTGGGGCAGGCATCTACGAGCAGTACTTC
TRBV7-2	.	.	TRBJ1-6	CASSFGGLKGSPLHF	TGTGCCAGCAGCTTTGGAGGGCTTAAAGGTTCACCCCTCCACTTT
TRBV18	.	.	TRBJ2-7	CASSPPSSYEQYF	TGTGCCAGCTCTCCCCCGAGCTCCTACGAGCAGTACTTC
TRBV7-3	.	.	TRBJ2-7	CARRDRYYEQYF	TGTGCCCGGAGGGACAGATACTACGAGCAGTACTTC
TRBV10-3	.	.	TRBJ2-3	CASMGRAGASTDTQYF	TGTGCCAGCATGGGGAGGGCAGGGGCTTCCACAGATACGCAGTATTTT
TRBV4-1	TRBD2	.	TRBJ2-7	CASSLGLAGAYEQYF	TGCGCCAGCAGCCTCGGACTAGCGGGGGCCTACGAGCAGTACTTC
TRBV11-3	.	.	TRBJ2-7	CASSLGQSYEQYF	TGTGCCAGCAGCTTAGGACAGTCCTACGAGCAGTACTTC
TRBV19	.	.	TRBJ2-3	CASRPAGSTDTQYF	TGTGCCAGTAGACCCGCAGGGTCGACAGATACGCAGTATTTT
TRBV19	TRBD1	once	TRBJ2-3	CATRDRSITDTQYF	TGTGCCACCCGGGACAGGTCAATCACAGATACGCAGTATTTT
TRBV19	.	.	TRBJ1-5	CASSPTGYRPQHF	TGTGCCAGTAGTCCGACCGGGTATAGGCCCCAGCATTTT
TRBV7-2	.	.	TRBJ2-2	CASSLRGTGELFF	TGTGCCAGCAGCTTAAGGGGCACCGGGGAGCTGTTTTTT
TRBV6-5	.	.	TRBJ1-1	CASSDRQGAFF	TGTGCCAGCAGTGACCGTCAGGGAGCTTTCTTT
TRBV18	.	.	TRBJ1-1	CASSRNRENTEAFF	TGTGCCAGCTCACGGAACAGAGAGAACACTGAAGCTTTCTTT
TRBV4-2	.	.	TRBJ2-2	CASSQATSGELFF	TGTGCCAGCAGCCAAGCAACAAGCGGGGAGCTGTTTTTT
TRBV5-1	TRBD1	.	TRBJ2-3	CASSFWDRGGSTDTQYF	TGCGCCAGCAGCTTCTGGGACAGGGGAGGATCCACAGATACGCAGTATTTT
TRBV7-9	TRBD2	.	TRBJ2-7	CASSLDGGGRAQYF	TGTGCCAGCAGCCTCGATGGGGGGGGACGGGCCCAGTACTTC
TRBV11-2	.	.	TRBJ1-2	CASSLAENGYTF	TGTGCCAGCAGCTTAGCGGAGAATGGCTACACCTTC
TRBV5-6	.	.	TRBJ1-4	CASSIVQGTPVDEKLFF	TGTGCCAGCAGCATAGTACAGGGTACGCCCGTCGATGAAAAACTGTTTTTT
TRBV2	TRBD1	.	TRBJ2-2	CASGQGPTGELFF	TGTGCCAGCGGACAGGGCCCCACCGGGGAGCTGTTTTTT
TRBV19	TRBD1	.	TRBJ1-5	CASSKGQGMNQPQHF	TGTGCCAGTAGTAAGGGACAGGGCATGAATCAGCCCCAGCATTTT
TRBV14	TRBD1	once	TRBJ1-1	CASSPKVGGQAFITEAFF	TGTGCCAGCAGCCCGAAAGTAGGGGGACAGGCCTTTATCACTGAAGCTTTCTTT
TRBV2	TRBD2	.	TRBJ2-3	CASSVRLAGATDTQYF	TGTGCCAGCAGTGTTAGGCTAGCGGGGGCCACAGATACGCAGTATTTT
TRBV11-2	TRBD1	.	TRBJ1-6	CASSFFGDRGGSYNSPLHF	TGTGCCAGCAGCTTTTTCGGAGACAGGGGGGGATCCTATAATTCACCCCTCCACTTT
TRBV5-1	TRBD2	.	TRBJ2-7	CASRIAGSYEQYF	TGCGCCAGCAGAATAGCGGGCTCCTACGAGCAGTACTTC
TRBV7-9	.	.	TRBJ2-7	CASSILGRGKASTYEQYF	TGTGCCAGCAGCATTTTAGGCCGGGGTAAGGCGTCCACCTACGAGCAGTACTTC
TRBV9	.	.	TRBJ2-5	CASSPPGETQYF	TGTGCCAGCAGCCCCCCAGGGGAGACCCAGTACTTC
TRBV27	.	.	TRBJ1-2	CASSLAMGRGYYGYTF	TGTGCCAGCAGTTTAGCAATGGGGAGGGGCTACTATGGCTACACCTTC
TRBV19	TRBD1	.	TRBJ2-1	CASSMDRGYNEQFF	TGTGCCAGTAGCATGGACAGGGGGTACAATGAGCAGTTCTTC
TRBV5-1	.	.	TRBJ1-1	CASSHWGGDGNTEAFF	TGCGCCAGCAGTCATTGGGGGGGGGATGGTAATACTGAAGCTTTCTTT
TRBV5-1	TRBD1	.	TRBJ1-1	CASSLRQGYAEAFF	TGCGCCAGCAGCCTCAGACAGGGATACGCTGAAGCTTTCTTT
TRBV2	.	.	TRBJ1-1	CASSEGGAYTEAFF	TGTGCCAGCAGTGAAGGGGGCGCTTACACTGAAGCTTTCTTT
TRBV9	TRBD1	.	TRBJ2-1	CASSLGQYNEQFF	TGTGCCAGCAGCCTGGGACAGTACAATGAGCAGTTCTTC
TRBV30	.	.	TRBJ1-3	CASTPGLPGNTIYF	TGTGCCTCCACCCCGGGTTTGCCCGGAAACACCATATATTTT